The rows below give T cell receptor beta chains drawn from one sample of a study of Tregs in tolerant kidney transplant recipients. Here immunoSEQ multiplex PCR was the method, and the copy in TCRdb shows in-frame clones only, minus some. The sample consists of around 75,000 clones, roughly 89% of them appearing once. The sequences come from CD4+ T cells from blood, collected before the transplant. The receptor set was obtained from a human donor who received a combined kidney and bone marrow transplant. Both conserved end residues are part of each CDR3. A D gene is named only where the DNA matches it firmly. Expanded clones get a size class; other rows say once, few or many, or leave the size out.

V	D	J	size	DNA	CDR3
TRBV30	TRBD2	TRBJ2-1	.	TGTGCCTGGAGTGACGGACTAGCGGGAGGGCTCTTATACAATGAGCAGTTCTTC	CAWSDGLAGGLLYNEQFF
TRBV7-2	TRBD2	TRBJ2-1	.	TGTGCCAGCAGCGAAGACGGGACTAGCTGGTATGAGCAGTTCTTC	CASSEDGTSWYEQFF
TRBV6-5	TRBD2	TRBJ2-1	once	TGTGCCAGCAGTTCCCTCAGCGGGAGGGCCGGGAATGAGCAGTTCTTC	CASSSLSGRAGNEQFF
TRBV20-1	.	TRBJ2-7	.	TGCAGTGCTACCGGGACCTACGAGCAGTACTTC	CSATGTYEQYF
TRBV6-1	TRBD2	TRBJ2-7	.	TGTGCCAGCAGTGGACGACTAGCGGGGGAGCAGTACTTC	CASSGRLAGEQYF
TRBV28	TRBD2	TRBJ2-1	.	TGTGCCAGTAGCGGGAGATCAGATGAGCAGTTCTTC	CASSGRSDEQFF
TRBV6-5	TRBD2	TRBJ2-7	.	TGTGCCAGCAGTCCGGGAGGGCTCTACGAGCAGTACTTC	CASSPGGLYEQYF
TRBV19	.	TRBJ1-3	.	TGTGCCTGCGGCAGGGGTAACTCTGGAAACACCATATATTTT	CACGRGNSGNTIYF
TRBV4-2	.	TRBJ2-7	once	TGTGCCAGCAGCCACCTAAGGCGGACCTACGAGCAGTACTTC	CASSHLRRTYEQYF
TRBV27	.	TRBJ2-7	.	TGTGCCAGCAGTAACCACAGGCGGCTGGGGGGCGAGCAGTACTTC	CASSNHRRLGGEQYF
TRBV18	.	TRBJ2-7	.	TGTGCCAGCTCATTGGTTGACAGGTCCTACGAGCAGTACTTC	CASSLVDRSYEQYF
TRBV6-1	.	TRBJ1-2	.	TGTGCCAGCAGTGTCACCCACGGGACAAACTATGGCTACACCTTC	CASSVTHGTNYGYTF
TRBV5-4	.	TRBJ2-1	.	TGTGCCAGCAGCTTGAGAGATCGCAATGAGCAGTTCTTC	CASSLRDRNEQFF
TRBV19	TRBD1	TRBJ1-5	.	TGTGCCAGTAGTACAGGGACAGTTAGCAATCAGCCCCAGCATTTT	CASSTGTVSNQPQHF
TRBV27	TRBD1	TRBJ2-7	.	TGTGCCAGCAGTTTATCCCCGGGACAGGGGGCAAACGAGCAGTACTTC	CASSLSPGQGANEQYF
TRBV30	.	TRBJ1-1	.	TGTGCCTGGAGGGGGGCGGTGAACACTGAAGCTTTCTTT	CAWRGAVNTEAFF
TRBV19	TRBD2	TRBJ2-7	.	TGTGCCAGTAGTTTCCAGCGGGAGTCGTACGAGCAGTACTTC	CASSFQRESYEQYF
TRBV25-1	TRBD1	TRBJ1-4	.	TGTGCCAGCAGTGATCAAGGGACAGGGGGTGAAAAACTGTTTTTT	CASSDQGTGGEKLFF
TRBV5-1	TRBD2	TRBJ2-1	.	TGCGCCAGCAGCTTTTCTAGCGGGGGGCGATGGAATGAGCAGTTCTTC	CASSFSSGGRWNEQFF
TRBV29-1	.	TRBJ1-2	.	TGCAGCGGGGGGGGAGCGATGACTAACTATGGCTACACCTTC	CSGGGAMTNYGYTF
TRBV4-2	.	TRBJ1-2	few	TGTGCCAGCAGCCAAGATGAATCCAACGGAGGCTATGGCTACACCTTC	CASSQDESNGGYGYTF
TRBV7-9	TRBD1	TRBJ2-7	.	TGTGCCAGCAGTTACAGGAGTAGACAGGGTTACAACGAGCAGTACTTC	CASSYRSRQGYNEQYF
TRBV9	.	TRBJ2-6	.	TGTGCCAGCAGCGTAGATGGAGGGTTGGGATACTCTGGGGCCAACGTCCTGACTTTC	CASSVDGGLGYSGANVLTF
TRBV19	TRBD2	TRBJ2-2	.	TGTGCCAGTAGTATTATGGCGGGAGTTGTCACCGGGGAGCTGTTTTTT	CASSIMAGVVTGELFF
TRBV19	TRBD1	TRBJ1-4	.	TGTGCCAGTAGTATATCGCAGGGGGCTTTACTGTTTTTT	CASSISQGALLFF
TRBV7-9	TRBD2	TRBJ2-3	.	TGTGCCAGCAGCCGAGGGACTAGCGGGACGCTGGGCACAGATACGCAGTATTTT	CASSRGTSGTLGTDTQYF
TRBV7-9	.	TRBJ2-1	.	TGTGCCAGCAGCGTACAGGGATTCTCCAATGAGCAGTTCTTC	CASSVQGFSNEQFF
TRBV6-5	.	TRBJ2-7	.	TGTGCCAGCAGTTACTCGAGGGTAGGTTGGTACGAGCAGTACTTC	CASSYSRVGWYEQYF
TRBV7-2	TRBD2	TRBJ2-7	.	TGTGCCAGCAGCTTAGTGCGGGAGCTGTCCTACGAGCAGTACTTC	CASSLVRELSYEQYF
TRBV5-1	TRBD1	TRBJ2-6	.	TGCGCCAGCAGCTTCTCGGGACAGGGGAGCTCTGGGGCCAACGTCCTGACTTTC	CASSFSGQGSSGANVLTF
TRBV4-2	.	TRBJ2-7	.	TGTGCCAGCAGCCAAGATCTGGTCAGACTGGGCGAGCAGTACTTC	CASSQDLVRLGEQYF
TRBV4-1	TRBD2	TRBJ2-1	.	TGCGCCAGCAGCCAGCCCCCCCGGACTAGCAGGGGTGAGCAGTTCTTC	CASSQPPRTSRGEQFF
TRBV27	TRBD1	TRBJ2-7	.	TGTGCCAGCAGTCTTGGGACAGGGGGGAGAGATGGGCAGTACTTC	CASSLGTGGRDGQYF
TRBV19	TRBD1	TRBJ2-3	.	TGTGCCAGTAGTATGCTGCATCTAAGGGCAGGGGGAACAGATACGCAGTATTTT	CASSMLHLRAGGTDTQYF
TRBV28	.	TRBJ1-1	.	TGTGCCAGCAGTCCCCCGACAGCCAACACTGAAGCTTTCTTT	CASSPPTANTEAFF
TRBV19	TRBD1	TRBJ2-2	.	TGTGCCAGTAGTATCATAGGGGACAGGGATACCCGGGAGCTGTTTTTT	CASSIIGDRDTRELFF
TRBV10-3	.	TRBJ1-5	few	TGTGCCATCAGTGGTTTTCAGGGGCAGCCCCAGCATTTT	CAISGFQGQPQHF
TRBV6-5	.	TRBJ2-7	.	TGTGCCAGCAGTTACGACAGATGGGGAACCTACGAGCAGTACTTC	CASSYDRWGTYEQYF
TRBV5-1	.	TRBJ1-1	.	TGCGCCAGCAGTTTCGGTCCTAACACTGAAGCTTTCTTT	CASSFGPNTEAFF
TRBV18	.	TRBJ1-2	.	TGTGCCAGCTCACCTACGACGGGACAAGGAGCTAACTATGGCTACACCTTC	CASSPTTGQGANYGYTF
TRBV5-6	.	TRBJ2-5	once	TGTGCCAGCAGCTGGAGCCAAGAGACCCAGTACTTC	CASSWSQETQYF
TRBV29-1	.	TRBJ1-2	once	TGCAGCGTTGTAGGTAGAGAGGGTGGCTACACCTTC	CSVVGREGGYTF
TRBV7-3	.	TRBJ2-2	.	TGTGCCAGCAGCATTGACTACACCGGGGAGCTGTTTTTT	CASSIDYTGELFF
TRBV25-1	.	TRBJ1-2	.	TGTGCCAGCAGTGAATATATGGCGTCCCGGGGAGGCTACACCTTC	CASSEYMASRGGYTF
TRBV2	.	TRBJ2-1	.	TGTGCCAGCAGCCGTTTCGATGAGCAGTTCTTC	CASSRFDEQFF
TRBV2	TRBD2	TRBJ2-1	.	TGTGCCAGCAGTGCGGGACTAAGCTACAATGAGCAGTTCTTC	CASSAGLSYNEQFF
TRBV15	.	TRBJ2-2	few	TGTGCCACCAGCAGAGGGGGGGCGAACACCGGGGAGCTGTTTTTT	CATSRGGANTGELFF
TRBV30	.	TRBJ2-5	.	TGTGCCTACACGCCCCTCCCGTACCAAGAGACCCAGTACTTC	CAYTPLPYQETQYF
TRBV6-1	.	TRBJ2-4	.	TGTGCCAGCAGTGAAGCGATGGTGAGCGGCTCCAAAAACATTCAGTACTTC	CASSEAMVSGSKNIQYF
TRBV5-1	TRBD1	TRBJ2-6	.	TGCGCCAGCAGCATGACAGGGGCTGGGGCCAACGTCCTGACTTTC	CASSMTGAGANVLTF
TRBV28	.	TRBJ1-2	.	TGTGCCAGCAGTTTCTTGGAGGGGCGGGACTATGGCTACACCTTC	CASSFLEGRDYGYTF
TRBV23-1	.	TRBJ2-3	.	TGCGCCAGCAGTCAATCGGGAACCGGGACTCATCGCACAGATACGCAGTATTTT	CASSQSGTGTHRTDTQYF